Listed below are T cell receptor beta chains from one sample, sequenced in a study of technical replicates of blood from a few donors. Some clones are missing from TCRdb's copy, which holds only in-frame ones; the method was immunoSEQ multiplex PCR. Here the sample spans some 80,000 clones, approximately 78% being singletons. Specimen: PBMCs. The receptor source for this set is a human donor in good health. Some clones in this sample may be carry-over from other donors' samples. The CDR3 runs from the conserved cysteine through the conserved F or W. A D gene is named only where the DNA matches it firmly. A clone size is listed for some rows: how often the clone was seen (once, few, many), or a class if it is expanded.

cdr3_length: 16; v_call: TRBV4-1; j_call: TRBJ2-1; clone_size: -; d_call: TRBD2; cdr3_aa: CASSQAGLASYNEQFF; cdr3_nt: TGCGCCAGCAGCCAAGCTGGACTAGCGTCTTACAATGAGCAGTTCTTC
cdr3_length: 16; v_call: TRBV28; j_call: TRBJ2-6; clone_size: -; d_call: -; cdr3_aa: CASSAQGRSGANVLTF; cdr3_nt: TGTGCCAGCAGTGCCCAGGGTCGCTCTGGGGCCAACGTCCTGACTTTC
cdr3_length: 12; v_call: TRBV30; j_call: TRBJ1-2; clone_size: few; d_call: TRBD1; cdr3_aa: CSAVEGAGGYTF; cdr3_nt: TGTTCGGCGGTTGAGGGGGCAGGTGGCTACACCTTC
cdr3_length: 14; v_call: TRBV6-5; j_call: TRBJ2-5; clone_size: -; d_call: -; cdr3_aa: CASSYGNREETQYF; cdr3_nt: TGTGCCAGCAGTTATGGGAACAGGGAAGAGACCCAGTACTTC
cdr3_length: 12; v_call: TRBV27; j_call: TRBJ2-3; clone_size: -; d_call: -; cdr3_aa: CASSLFPDTQYF; cdr3_nt: TGTGCCAGCAGTTTATTCCCGGATACGCAGTATTTT
cdr3_length: 14; v_call: TRBV30; j_call: TRBJ2-7; clone_size: -; d_call: TRBD1; cdr3_aa: CAYHRDRVSYEQYF; cdr3_nt: TGTGCCTACCACCGGGACAGGGTTTCCTACGAGCAGTACTTC
cdr3_length: 16; v_call: TRBV29-1; j_call: TRBJ1-2; clone_size: -; d_call: -; cdr3_aa: CSVFGGDWATNYGYTF; cdr3_nt: TGCAGCGTTTTTGGGGGGGATTGGGCTACTAACTATGGCTACACCTTC
cdr3_length: 13; v_call: TRBV19; j_call: TRBJ1-5; clone_size: -; d_call: -; cdr3_aa: CASSPFAGQPQHF; cdr3_nt: TGTGCCAGTAGCCCCTTTGCGGGTCAGCCCCAGCATTTT
cdr3_length: 12; v_call: TRBV12-5; j_call: TRBJ2-5; clone_size: many; d_call: -; cdr3_aa: CASGLPQGTQYF; cdr3_nt: TGTGCTAGTGGTTTGCCACAGGGAACTCAGTACTTC
cdr3_length: 15; v_call: TRBV29-1; j_call: TRBJ1-2; clone_size: -; d_call: -; cdr3_aa: CSVEDPEGRRYGYTF; cdr3_nt: TGCAGCGTTGAAGATCCAGAGGGAAGAAGGTATGGCTACACCTTC
cdr3_length: 14; v_call: TRBV4-2; j_call: TRBJ2-7; clone_size: -; d_call: -; cdr3_aa: CASSQPPRTYEQYF; cdr3_nt: TGTGCCAGCAGCCAACCTCCCCGTACCTACGAGCAGTACTTC
cdr3_length: 15; v_call: TRBV5-4; j_call: TRBJ2-5; clone_size: -; d_call: TRBD2; cdr3_aa: CASSLPGGGQETQYF; cdr3_nt: TGTGCCAGCAGCCTGCCCGGGGGGGGGCAAGAGACCCAGTACTTC
cdr3_length: 17; v_call: TRBV14; j_call: TRBJ2-7; clone_size: -; d_call: TRBD2; cdr3_aa: CASSQEVLGGSTYEQYF; cdr3_nt: TGTGCCAGCAGCCAAGAGGTATTGGGCGGGAGCACTTACGAGCAGTACTTC
cdr3_length: 14; v_call: TRBV5-1; j_call: TRBJ2-1; clone_size: -; d_call: -; cdr3_aa: CASTLEGAGYEQFF; cdr3_nt: TGCGCCAGCACCCTGGAGGGGGCTGGTTATGAGCAGTTCTTC
cdr3_length: 14; v_call: TRBV30; j_call: TRBJ1-3; clone_size: -; d_call: TRBD1; cdr3_aa: CAWSVQGAGNTIYF; cdr3_nt: TGTGCCTGGAGTGTACAGGGGGCTGGAAACACCATATATTTT
cdr3_length: 16; v_call: TRBV15; j_call: TRBJ2-7; clone_size: -; d_call: TRBD2; cdr3_aa: CATSSEPTSGRTGQYF; cdr3_nt: TGTGCCACCAGCAGTGAACCAACTAGCGGGAGAACCGGGCAGTACTTC
cdr3_length: 16; v_call: TRBV14; j_call: TRBJ1-2; clone_size: -; d_call: TRBD1; cdr3_aa: CASSPGQGRANYGYTF; cdr3_nt: TGTGCCAGCAGCCCTGGACAGGGGCGGGCTAACTATGGCTACACCTTC
cdr3_length: 14; v_call: TRBV10-3; j_call: TRBJ2-1; clone_size: -; d_call: -; cdr3_aa: CAISTGTIGPEQFF; cdr3_nt: TGTGCCATCAGTACCGGGACAATTGGCCCTGAGCAGTTCTTC
cdr3_length: 16; v_call: TRBV15; j_call: TRBJ1-2; clone_size: -; d_call: TRBD1; cdr3_aa: CATSRTRQGTNYGYTF; cdr3_nt: TGTGCCACCAGCAGAACCAGACAGGGGACAAACTATGGCTACACCTTC
cdr3_length: 16; v_call: TRBV4-3; j_call: TRBJ1-6; clone_size: -; d_call: -; cdr3_aa: CASSQATGSENSPLHF; cdr3_nt: TGCGCCAGCAGCCAAGCGACAGGTTCGGAGAATTCACCCCTCCACTTT
cdr3_length: 11; v_call: TRBV6-5; j_call: TRBJ1-1; clone_size: -; d_call: -; cdr3_aa: CASKFGTEAFF; cdr3_nt: TGTGCCAGCAAGTTCGGCACTGAAGCTTTCTTT
cdr3_length: 15; v_call: TRBV5-1; j_call: TRBJ2-5; clone_size: once; d_call: TRBD2; cdr3_aa: CASSFGGSNVKTQYF; cdr3_nt: TGCGCCAGCAGTTTTGGCGGGAGTAACGTTAAGACCCAGTACTTC
cdr3_length: 17; v_call: TRBV4-1; j_call: TRBJ2-3; clone_size: -; d_call: TRBD2; cdr3_aa: CASSPGLAGVSIDTQYF; cdr3_nt: TGCGCCAGCAGCCCCGGACTAGCGGGAGTTTCAATAGATACGCAGTATTTT
cdr3_length: 15; v_call: TRBV6-5; j_call: TRBJ1-5; clone_size: -; d_call: -; cdr3_aa: CASSSQGAGASELHF; cdr3_nt: TGTGCCAGCTCTTCTCAAGGGGCGGGGGCTAGTGAATTGCATTTT
cdr3_length: 15; v_call: TRBV10-3; j_call: TRBJ2-5; clone_size: -; d_call: TRBD2; cdr3_aa: CAISGVGTSVETQYF; cdr3_nt: TGTGCCATCAGTGGGGTAGGGACTAGCGTGGAGACCCAGTACTTC
cdr3_length: 18; v_call: TRBV4-3; j_call: TRBJ1-6; clone_size: -; d_call: -; cdr3_aa: CASSQEPGTTLRNSPLHF; cdr3_nt: TGCGCCAGCAGCCAAGAACCCGGGACAACCCTCCGGAATTCACCCCTCCACTTT
cdr3_length: 17; v_call: TRBV4-2; j_call: TRBJ2-7; clone_size: once; d_call: TRBD2; cdr3_aa: CASSHPTRLAGYYEQYF; cdr3_nt: TGTGCCAGCAGCCACCCAACGCGACTAGCGGGATACTACGAGCAGTACTTC
cdr3_length: 17; v_call: TRBV6-1; j_call: TRBJ2-7; clone_size: -; d_call: TRBD1; cdr3_aa: CASSALQIQGATYEQYF; cdr3_nt: TGTGCCAGCAGTGCGCTTCAAATTCAGGGGGCCACCTACGAGCAGTACTTC
cdr3_length: 18; v_call: TRBV7-8; j_call: TRBJ2-7; clone_size: -; d_call: TRBD2; cdr3_aa: CASTTPPTSEWTSYEQYF; cdr3_nt: TGTGCCAGCACCACGCCCCCCACTAGCGAATGGACTTCCTACGAGCAGTACTTC
cdr3_length: 13; v_call: TRBV7-3; j_call: TRBJ2-7; clone_size: -; d_call: -; cdr3_aa: CASSLWWGDEQYF; cdr3_nt: TGTGCCAGCAGCTTATGGTGGGGCGACGAGCAGTACTTC
cdr3_length: 13; v_call: TRBV6-1; j_call: TRBJ2-7; clone_size: -; d_call: -; cdr3_aa: CASSESGLREQYF; cdr3_nt: TGTGCCAGCAGTGAAAGTGGTCTGAGGGAGCAGTACTTC
cdr3_length: 14; v_call: TRBV5-4; j_call: TRBJ2-7; clone_size: few; d_call: -; cdr3_aa: CASSLDRVSYEQYF; cdr3_nt: TGTGCCAGCAGCTTGGACAGGGTCTCCTACGAGCAGTACTTC
cdr3_length: 13; v_call: TRBV6-5; j_call: TRBJ2-7; clone_size: -; d_call: TRBD1; cdr3_aa: CASSTTGRGEQYF; cdr3_nt: TGTGCCAGCAGTACGACAGGGCGAGGCGAGCAGTACTTC
cdr3_length: 15; v_call: TRBV5-1; j_call: TRBJ2-1; clone_size: -; d_call: -; cdr3_aa: CASSLVAADHNEQFF; cdr3_nt: TGCGCCAGCAGCTTGGTTGCCGCAGATCACAATGAGCAGTTCTTC
cdr3_length: 15; v_call: TRBV2; j_call: TRBJ2-7; clone_size: -; d_call: -; cdr3_aa: CASSPDVVRGYEQYF; cdr3_nt: TGTGCCAGCAGTCCCGACGTGGTCAGAGGCTACGAGCAGTACTTC
cdr3_length: 15; v_call: TRBV6-1; j_call: TRBJ1-5; clone_size: -; d_call: -; cdr3_aa: CATKQEPVGNQPQHF; cdr3_nt: TGTGCCACAAAACAGGAACCGGTGGGCAATCAGCCCCAGCATTTT
cdr3_length: 17; v_call: TRBV10-3; j_call: TRBJ2-1; clone_size: -; d_call: TRBD1; cdr3_aa: CAIRDSGQGRSYNEQFF; cdr3_nt: TGTGCCATCAGGGACTCGGGACAGGGGAGATCCTACAATGAGCAGTTCTTC
cdr3_length: 15; v_call: TRBV10-3; j_call: TRBJ1-4; clone_size: -; d_call: TRBD1; cdr3_aa: CAISENRGAGEKLFF; cdr3_nt: TGTGCCATCAGTGAGAACAGGGGGGCTGGGGAAAAACTGTTTTTT
cdr3_length: 14; v_call: TRBV30; j_call: TRBJ1-2; clone_size: few; d_call: -; cdr3_aa: CAWTKRIINYGYTF; cdr3_nt: TGTGCCTGGACAAAGAGAATCATTAACTATGGCTACACCTTC
cdr3_length: 20; v_call: TRBV4-3; j_call: TRBJ2-3; clone_size: -; d_call: TRBD2; cdr3_aa: CASSQDLRSSGRFSTDTQYF; cdr3_nt: TGCGCCAGCAGCCAAGATCTTAGGTCTAGCGGGAGGTTCAGCACAGATACGCAGTATTTT
cdr3_length: 14; v_call: TRBV5-1; j_call: TRBJ2-1; clone_size: -; d_call: TRBD1; cdr3_aa: CASSGQGDYNEQFF; cdr3_nt: TGCGCCAGTTCAGGACAGGGGGATTACAATGAGCAGTTCTTC
cdr3_length: 16; v_call: TRBV7-9; j_call: TRBJ1-5; clone_size: -; d_call: -; cdr3_aa: CASSLVAGASNQPQHF; cdr3_nt: TGTGCCAGCAGCTTAGTAGCGGGGGCAAGCAATCAGCCCCAGCATTTT
cdr3_length: 13; v_call: TRBV11-2; j_call: TRBJ2-1; clone_size: once; d_call: -; cdr3_aa: CASSLSVYNEQFF; cdr3_nt: TGTGCCAGCAGCTTGTCGGTCTACAATGAGCAGTTCTTC
cdr3_length: 16; v_call: TRBV18; j_call: TRBJ2-1; clone_size: once; d_call: TRBD2; cdr3_aa: CASSPALAALYNEQFF; cdr3_nt: TGTGCCAGCTCACCCGCCCTAGCGGCTTTATACAATGAGCAGTTCTTC
cdr3_length: 15; v_call: TRBV4-3; j_call: TRBJ1-2; clone_size: -; d_call: TRBD1; cdr3_aa: CASSPSGQGWIGYTF; cdr3_nt: TGCGCCAGCAGCCCTTCGGGACAGGGTTGGATAGGCTACACCTTC
cdr3_length: 17; v_call: TRBV27; j_call: TRBJ2-1; clone_size: -; d_call: TRBD2; cdr3_aa: CASSSPPSGRFYNEQFF; cdr3_nt: TGTGCCAGCAGCTCTCCCCCAAGCGGGAGGTTTTACAATGAGCAGTTCTTC
cdr3_length: 17; v_call: TRBV27; j_call: TRBJ1-2; clone_size: -; d_call: -; cdr3_aa: CASSPNRIWGDTYGYTF; cdr3_nt: TGTGCCAGCAGTCCTAACAGGATATGGGGGGATACCTATGGCTACACCTTC
cdr3_length: 15; v_call: TRBV7-9; j_call: TRBJ2-2; clone_size: -; d_call: TRBD2; cdr3_aa: CASSLGLAYTGELFF; cdr3_nt: TGTGCCAGCAGCCTAGGACTAGCGTACACCGGGGAGCTGTTTTTT
cdr3_length: 15; v_call: TRBV14; j_call: TRBJ2-1; clone_size: once; d_call: TRBD2; cdr3_aa: CASSPLGGRRNEQFF; cdr3_nt: TGTGCCAGCAGCCCCCTTGGCGGGAGAAGGAATGAGCAGTTCTTC
cdr3_length: 15; v_call: TRBV27; j_call: TRBJ1-1; clone_size: -; d_call: TRBD1; cdr3_aa: CASSLGTGQNTEAFF; cdr3_nt: TGTGCCAGCAGTCTCGGGACAGGTCAGAACACTGAAGCTTTCTTT
cdr3_length: 13; v_call: TRBV27; j_call: TRBJ2-7; clone_size: -; d_call: -; cdr3_aa: CASSRRISYEQYF; cdr3_nt: TGTGCCAGCAGTCGGAGAATCTCCTACGAGCAGTACTTC
cdr3_length: 16; v_call: TRBV18; j_call: TRBJ2-5; clone_size: -; d_call: -; cdr3_aa: CASSLLSKNRLETQYF; cdr3_nt: TGTGCCAGCTCACTGTTATCTAAAAACAGGTTAGAGACCCAGTACTTC
cdr3_length: 14; v_call: TRBV30; j_call: TRBJ2-2; clone_size: -; d_call: TRBD2; cdr3_aa: CACSGTSGQGELFF; cdr3_nt: TGTGCCTGTTCCGGGACTAGCGGACAGGGGGAGCTGTTTTTT
cdr3_length: 15; v_call: TRBV19; j_call: TRBJ1-5; clone_size: -; d_call: -; cdr3_aa: CASSSQGASNQPQHF; cdr3_nt: TGTGCCAGTAGCTCACAGGGAGCGAGCAATCAGCCCCAGCATTTT
cdr3_length: 17; v_call: TRBV27; j_call: TRBJ2-3; clone_size: -; d_call: -; cdr3_aa: CASSSQLPGHNTDTQYF; cdr3_nt: TGTGCCAGCAGTTCCCAATTGCCGGGACACAACACAGATACGCAGTATTTT
cdr3_length: 12; v_call: TRBV30; j_call: TRBJ2-7; clone_size: -; d_call: -; cdr3_aa: CAWSSGLYEQYF; cdr3_nt: TGTGCCTGGAGTTCGGGACTTTACGAGCAGTACTTC
cdr3_length: 15; v_call: TRBV4-3; j_call: TRBJ1-2; clone_size: -; d_call: TRBD1; cdr3_aa: CASSHLLTGGEGYTF; cdr3_nt: TGCGCCAGCAGCCACCTCTTGACAGGGGGCGAAGGCTACACCTTC